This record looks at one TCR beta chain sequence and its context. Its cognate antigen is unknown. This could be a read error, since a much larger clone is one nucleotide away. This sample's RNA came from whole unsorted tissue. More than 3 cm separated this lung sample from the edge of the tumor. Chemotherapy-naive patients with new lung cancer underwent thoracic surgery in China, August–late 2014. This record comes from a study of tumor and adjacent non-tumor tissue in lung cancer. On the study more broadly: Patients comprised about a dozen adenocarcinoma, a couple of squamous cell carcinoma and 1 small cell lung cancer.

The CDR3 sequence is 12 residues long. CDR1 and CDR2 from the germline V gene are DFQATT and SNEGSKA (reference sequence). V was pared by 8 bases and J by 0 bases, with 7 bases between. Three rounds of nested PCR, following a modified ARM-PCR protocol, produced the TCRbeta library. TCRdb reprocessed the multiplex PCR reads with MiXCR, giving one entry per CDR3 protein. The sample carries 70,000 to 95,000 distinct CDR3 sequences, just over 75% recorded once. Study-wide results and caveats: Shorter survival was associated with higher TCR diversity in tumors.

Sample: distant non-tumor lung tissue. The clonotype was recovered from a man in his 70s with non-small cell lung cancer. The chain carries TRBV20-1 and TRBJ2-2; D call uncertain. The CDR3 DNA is TGCAGTCTAGTGGCGAACACCGGGGAGCTGTTTTTT. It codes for CSLVANTGELFF.